Here is one T cell receptor beta chain with its context. Its specificity is not known. The data were obtained in a study of shared clonotypes between healthy human individuals. General study points: Non-shared clonotypes showed lower generation probabilities than clonotypes common to all four donors.

Authors' methods: In the immunoSEQ data, sequences were junction-only and lacked quality scores, so filtering differed. Libraries were prepared by immunoSEQ multiplex PCR; TCRdb keeps only in-frame clonotypes and omits some of them. V, J and clone size are those of that table, while D and trimming were read from the DNA. Of fewer than 2.5 million clones listed, approximately 93% were seen once; the top ten hold more than 0.35%. Germline V lookup: CDR1 LNHNV, CDR2 YYDKDF (reference sequence). This CDR3 comprises 16 residues. V was pared by 0 bases and J by 0 bases, with 8 bases between. The clonotype comes from a man younger than 30 in good health. Some clones in this sample may be carry-over from other donors' samples. The rearrangement links TRBV15 to TRBJ1-4; D unclear. Sequences were obtained from naive CD4+ T cells from PBMCs. Subset defined: CD45RA+ positively selected. CDR3 region: CATSRDPQATNEKLFF. In nucleotides, the CDR3 is TGTGCCACCAGCAGAGACCCCCAGGCAACTAATGAAAAACTGTTTTTT.